The clone carrying this T cell receptor beta chain was counted at least ten times. Its target is unknown. This sample was included in a study of CD8 T cells in ankylosing spondylitis. TCRdb analysed the 5' RACE reads with MiXCR anew, one entry per CDR3 protein. Here the sample spans 250,000 or so distinct CDR3 sequences, more than 20% being singletons. Overall study results and limits: Earlier work had already found some motif variants in reactive arthritis synovial fluid and blood.

Germline assignment: CDR1 LGHDT and CDR2 YNNKEL (reference sequence). CDR3 length: 13 amino acids. V lost 3 bases to trimming and J lost 5 bases; unmatched junction nucleotides: 0. The V and J genes are TRBV3-1 and TRBJ2-2; 7 bases align to TRBD2. This sequence was found in a male donor with ankylosing spondylitis or in good health (not recorded which). The specimen sequenced was blood, either unsorted or a sorted T cell fraction (not recorded which). For the CDR3, the DNA is TGTGCCAGCAGCCAGGGGGGGACCGGGGAGCTGTTTTTT. Protein: CASSQGGTGELFF.